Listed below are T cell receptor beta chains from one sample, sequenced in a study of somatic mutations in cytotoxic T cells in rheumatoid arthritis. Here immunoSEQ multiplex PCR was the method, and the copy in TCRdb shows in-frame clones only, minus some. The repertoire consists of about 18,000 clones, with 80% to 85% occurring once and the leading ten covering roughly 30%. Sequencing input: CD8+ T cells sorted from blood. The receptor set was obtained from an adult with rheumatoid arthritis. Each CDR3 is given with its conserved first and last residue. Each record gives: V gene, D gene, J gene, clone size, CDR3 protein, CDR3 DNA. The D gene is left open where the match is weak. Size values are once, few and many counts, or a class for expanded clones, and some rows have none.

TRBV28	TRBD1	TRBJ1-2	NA	CASSGDRGGRGYTF	TGTGCCAGCAGTGGGGACAGGGGAGGACGTGGCTACACCTTC
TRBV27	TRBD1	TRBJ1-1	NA	CASRSTGATEAFF	TGTGCCAGCAGGTCGACAGGGGCGACTGAAGCTTTCTTT
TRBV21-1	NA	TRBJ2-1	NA	CASSAQGDHNEQFF	TGTGCCAGCAGCGCTCAGGGAGATCACAATGAGCAGTTCTTC
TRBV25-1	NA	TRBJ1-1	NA	CASSEFGRNTEAFF	TGTGCCAGCAGTGAATTCGGCCGTAACACTGAAGCTTTCTTT
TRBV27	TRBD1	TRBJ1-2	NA	CASSLSTGAYGYTF	TGTGCCAGCAGTTTATCGACAGGGGCCTATGGCTACACCTTC
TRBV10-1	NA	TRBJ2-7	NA	CAGWDEQYF	TGCGCCGGTTGGGACGAGCAGTACTTC
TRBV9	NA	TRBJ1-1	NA	CASSGTVSAEAFF	TGTGCCAGCAGCGGGACAGTGAGTGCTGAAGCTTTCTTT
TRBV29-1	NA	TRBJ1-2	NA	CSVTVAYGYTF	TGCAGCGTCACAGTCGCCTATGGCTACACCTTC
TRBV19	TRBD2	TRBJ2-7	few	CASSFGTSGSYEQYF	TGTGCCAGTAGTTTCGGGACTAGCGGCTCCTACGAGCAGTACTTC
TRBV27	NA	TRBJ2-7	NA	CASSLAGVSYEQYF	TGTGCCAGCAGTTTAGCCGGGGTTTCCTACGAGCAGTACTTC
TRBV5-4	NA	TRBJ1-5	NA	CASSLGDQPQHF	TGTGCCAGCAGCTTGGGGGATCAGCCCCAGCATTTT
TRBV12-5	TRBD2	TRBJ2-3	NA	CASGLVPLAGSPSSTDTQYF	TGTGCTAGTGGTTTGGTTCCCCTAGCGGGGTCACCCTCTAGCACAGATACGCAGTATTTT
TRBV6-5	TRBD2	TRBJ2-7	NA	CASSYSASGEEQYF	TGTGCCAGCAGTTACTCCGCTAGCGGGGAGGAGCAGTACTTC
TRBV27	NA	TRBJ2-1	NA	CASMGSGHEQFF	TGTGCCAGCATGGGTTCAGGGCATGAGCAGTTCTTC
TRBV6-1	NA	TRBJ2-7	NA	CASSESGFSYEQYF	TGTGCCAGCAGTGAGTCAGGGTTCTCCTACGAGCAGTACTTC
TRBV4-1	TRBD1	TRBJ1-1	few	CASSQEGDRTEAFF	TGCGCCAGCAGCCAAGAAGGGGACAGGACTGAAGCTTTCTTT
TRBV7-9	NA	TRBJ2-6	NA	CASSPPGTEIPSGANVLTF	TGTGCCAGCAGCCCACCGGGGACCGAGATTCCCTCTGGGGCCAACGTCCTGACTTTC
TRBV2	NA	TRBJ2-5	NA	CASSEGLAHGETQYF	TGTGCCAGCAGTGAAGGATTAGCTCACGGAGAGACCCAGTACTTC
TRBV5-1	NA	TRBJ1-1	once	CASSLPSDTEAFF	TGCGCCAGCAGCCTCCCAAGTGACACTGAAGCTTTCTTT
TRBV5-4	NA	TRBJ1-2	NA	CASSLAGGPRVGYTF	TGTGCCAGCAGCTTGGCTGGGGGTCCGAGAGTGGGCTACACCTTC
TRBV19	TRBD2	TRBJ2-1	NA	CAGSTLAGVPPNEQFF	TGTGCCGGTAGTACCTTAGCGGGAGTTCCCCCCAATGAGCAGTTCTTC
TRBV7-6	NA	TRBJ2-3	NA	CASSLVPGSTDTQYF	TGTGCCAGCAGCTTAGTCCCAGGTAGCACAGATACGCAGTATTTT
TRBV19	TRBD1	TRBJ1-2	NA	CASSIGDRGTPSYGYTF	TGTGCCAGTAGTATTGGGGACAGGGGCACCCCGTCCTATGGCTACACCTTC
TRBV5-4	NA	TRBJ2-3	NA	CASSSLRGSTDTQYF	TGTGCCAGCAGCTCTCTCCGGGGATCCACAGATACGCAGTATTTT
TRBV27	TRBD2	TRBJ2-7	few	CASSLGAGAYEQYF	TGTGCCAGCAGTTTAGGAGCGGGAGCCTACGAGCAGTACTTC
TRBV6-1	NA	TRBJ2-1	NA	CASSVNEQFF	TGTGCCAGCAGTGTGAATGAGCAGTTCTTC
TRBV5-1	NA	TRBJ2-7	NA	CASSLFAGEQYF	TGCGCCAGCAGCTTGTTCGCAGGGGAGCAGTACTTC
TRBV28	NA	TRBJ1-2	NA	CASSPQAYGYTF	TGTGCCAGCAGCCCCCAGGCCTATGGCTACACCTTC
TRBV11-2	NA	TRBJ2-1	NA	CASSLEYGETSGNEQFF	TGTGCCAGCAGCTTAGAGTACGGGGAGACCTCTGGGAATGAGCAGTTCTTC
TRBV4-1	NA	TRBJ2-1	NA	CASSQGTVIRSYNEQFF	TGCGCCAGCAGCCAAGGGACAGTCATACGCTCCTACAATGAGCAGTTCTTC
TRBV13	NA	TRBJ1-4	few	CASSHSRKVGEKLFF	TGTGCCAGCAGCCACTCCAGGAAGGTAGGAGAAAAACTGTTTTTT
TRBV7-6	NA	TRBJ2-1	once	CASYPAGPGSSSYNEQFF	TGTGCCAGCTATCCGGCAGGTCCGGGATCGAGCTCCTACAATGAGCAGTTCTTC
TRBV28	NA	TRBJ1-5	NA	CASILGGVNQPQHF	TGTGCCAGCATCCTGGGGGGGGTCAATCAGCCCCAGCATTTT
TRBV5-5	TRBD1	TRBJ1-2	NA	CASSSTGEGYTF	TGTGCCAGCAGCTCTACAGGGGAAGGCTACACCTTC
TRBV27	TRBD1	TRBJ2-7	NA	CASSLGTAVIYEQYF	TGTGCCAGCAGCCTTGGGACAGCTGTAATCTACGAGCAGTACTTC
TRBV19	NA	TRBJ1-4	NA	CASRNEKLFF	TGTGCCAGTAGGAACGAAAAACTGTTTTTT
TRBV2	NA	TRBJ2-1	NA	CASTPEGKTLNEQFF	TGTGCCAGCACCCCGGAGGGTAAAACCTTAAATGAGCAGTTCTTC
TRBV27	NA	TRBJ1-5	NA	CASSLFELQPQHF	TGTGCCAGCAGTTTATTTGAGTTGCAGCCCCAGCATTTT
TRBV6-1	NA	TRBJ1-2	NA	CASSEFAGNYGYTF	TGTGCCAGCAGTGAATTTGCAGGGAACTATGGCTACACCTTC
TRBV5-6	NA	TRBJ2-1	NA	CASSLDRNNEQFF	TGTGCCAGCAGCTTGGACAGAAACAATGAGCAGTTCTTC
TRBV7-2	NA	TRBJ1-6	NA	CASSLGDNSPLHF	TGTGCCAGCAGCTTAGGAGATAATTCACCCCTCCACTTT
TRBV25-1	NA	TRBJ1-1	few	CASTIGGFTEAFF	TGTGCCAGCACCATTGGGGGGTTCACTGAAGCTTTCTTT
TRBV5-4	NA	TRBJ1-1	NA	CASSLGAGPEAFF	TGTGCCAGCAGCTTGGGGGCAGGGCCTGAAGCTTTCTTT
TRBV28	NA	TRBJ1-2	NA	CASSLREDHYGYTF	TGTGCCAGCAGTTTAAGGGAGGATCACTATGGCTACACCTTC
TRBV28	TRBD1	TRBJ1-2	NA	CASSPTGDHYGYTF	TGTGCCAGCAGTCCGACAGGGGATCACTATGGCTACACCTTC
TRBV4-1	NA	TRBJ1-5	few	CASSQVTGYNQPQHF	TGCGCCAGCAGCCAAGTAACGGGTTACAATCAGCCCCAGCATTTT
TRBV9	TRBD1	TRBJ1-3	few	CASSVAGQGHSF	TGTGCCAGCAGCGTAGCAGGACAGGGGCATAGTTTT
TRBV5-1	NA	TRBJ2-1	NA	CASSLAGVFYNEQFF	TGCGCCAGCAGCTTGGCGGGAGTCTTCTACAATGAGCAGTTCTTC
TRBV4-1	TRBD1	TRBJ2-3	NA	CASSLQGVGADTQYF	TGCGCCAGCAGCCTACAGGGGGTAGGTGCAGATACGCAGTATTTT
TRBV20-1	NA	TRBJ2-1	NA	CSAGGVQFF	TGCAGTGCTGGTGGGGTGCAGTTCTTC
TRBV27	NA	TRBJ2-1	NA	CASSSSSYNEQFF	TGTGCCAGCAGTTCCAGCTCCTACAATGAGCAGTTCTTC
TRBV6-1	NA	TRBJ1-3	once	CASSVWGESSGNTIYF	TGTGCCAGCAGTGTCTGGGGGGAGAGCTCTGGAAACACCATATATTTT
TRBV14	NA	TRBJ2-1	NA	CASSGDVLASNEQFF	TGTGCCAGCAGCGGCGATGTATTAGCGTCAAATGAGCAGTTCTTC
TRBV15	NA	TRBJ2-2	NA	CATSDNRVLNTGELFF	TGTGCCACCAGCGACAACAGGGTCCTTAACACCGGGGAGCTGTTTTTT
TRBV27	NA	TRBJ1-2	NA	CASSLNTLGAYGYTF	TGTGCCAGCAGTTTAAACACACTGGGAGCGTATGGCTACACCTTC
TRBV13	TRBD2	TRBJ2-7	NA	CASSSTPAGFYEQYF	TGTGCCAGCAGCTCCACTCCAGCGGGATTCTACGAGCAGTACTTC
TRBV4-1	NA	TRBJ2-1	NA	CASSQVTGPYNEQFF	TGCGCCAGCAGCCAAGTTACAGGGCCCTACAATGAGCAGTTCTTC